This is a list of T cell receptor beta chains from one sample in a study of blood T cell repertoires in COVID-19. Assay: immunoSEQ multiplex PCR; the TCRdb copy retains only in-frame clones and omits some. The repertoire consists of 60,000 to 85,000 clones, with 65% to 90% occurring once and the leading ten covering about 43%. The sample was peripheral blood. These receptors all stem from a man older than 75 with acute or convalescent COVID-19. The CDR3 runs from the conserved cysteine through the conserved F or W. D genes are given only for firm matches. Size is stated for part of the rows, as once, few or many counts, or as a class when the clone is expanded.

d_call,j_call,clone_size,v_call,cdr3_aa,cdr3_nt
.,TRBJ1-1,few,TRBV19,CASRKADWGTEAFF,TGTGCCAGTAGGAAGGCGGACTGGGGCACTGAAGCTTTCTTT
.,TRBJ1-6,.,TRBV6-5,CASSYSISMSLSPLHF,TGTGCCAGCAGTTACTCGATCTCTATGTCCCTTTCACCCCTCCACTTT
.,TRBJ1-3,.,TRBV5-4,CASSRAGAGNTIYF,TGTGCCAGCAGCAGAGCAGGGGCTGGAAACACCATATATTTT
.,TRBJ2-1,few,TRBV2,CASTRQGGLYNEQFF,TGTGCCAGCACTCGACAGGGAGGATTGTACAATGAGCAGTTCTTC
.,TRBJ2-1,.,TRBV7-9,CASSPRGFSSYNEQFF,TGTGCCAGCAGCCCCAGGGGTTTCAGCTCCTACAATGAGCAGTTCTTC
TRBD1,TRBJ1-4,.,TRBV9,CASSPEQGARGEKLFF,TGTGCCAGCAGCCCGGAACAGGGGGCGCGGGGTGAAAAACTGTTTTTT
.,TRBJ1-1,.,TRBV9,CASSVGMNTEAFF,TGTGCCAGCAGCGTCGGGATGAACACTGAAGCTTTCTTT
.,TRBJ1-6,few,TRBV10-3,CAISEGGASYNSPLHF,TGTGCCATCAGCGAAGGGGGGGCCTCCTATAATTCACCCCTCCACTTT
.,TRBJ1-1,.,TRBV6-5,CASSYNKQGFTEAFF,TGTGCCAGCAGTTACAATAAACAGGGTTTCACTGAAGCTTTCTTT
.,TRBJ1-2,.,TRBV7-8,CASSLPPNYGYTF,TGTGCCAGCAGCTTACCCCCAAACTATGGCTACACCTTC
.,TRBJ1-5,.,TRBV3-1/TRBV3-2,CASSQEGTIRSQPQHF,TGTGCCAGCAGCCAAGAGGGGACTATTAGGAGTCAGCCCCAGCATTTT
.,TRBJ2-2,.,TRBV7-9,CASSRSSLGPGAGELFF,TGTGCCAGCAGCCGAAGTTCACTAGGGCCGGGCGCCGGGGAGCTGTTTTTT
TRBD1,TRBJ1-3,.,TRBV7-7,CASSLGRQGFSGNTIYF,TGTGCTAGCAGCTTAGGGAGACAGGGATTCTCTGGAAACACCATATATTTT
.,TRBJ1-2,once,TRBV6-5,CASSYTGLSYGYTF,TGTGCCAGCAGCTATACAGGGTTGAGCTATGGCTACACCTTC
.,TRBJ2-3,few,TRBV2,CASSGGLSTDTQYF,TGTGCCAGCAGTGGGGGACTTTCCACAGATACGCAGTATTTT
.,TRBJ1-2,.,TRBV2,CASLTGYGYTF,TGTGCCAGCCTGACAGGATATGGCTACACCTTC
.,TRBJ2-7,.,TRBV4-2,CASSHAIGTPSYEQYF,TGTGCCAGCAGCCATGCCATCGGGACACCGTCCTACGAGCAGTACTTC
.,TRBJ2-5,.,TRBV5-1,CASSFNRESETQYF,TGCGCCAGCAGCTTTAACAGGGAGTCGGAGACCCAGTACTTC
.,TRBJ1-1,.,TRBV3-1/TRBV3-2,CASSQDGRNTEAFF,TGTGCCAGCAGCCAAGATGGGAGGAACACTGAAGCTTTCTTT
.,TRBJ2-2,.,TRBV6-5,CASSLGTLNTGELFF,TGTGCCAGCAGTTTGGGGACTTTGAACACCGGGGAGCTGTTTTTT
TRBD2,TRBJ2-3,once,TRBV28,CASSLGLAGGRGRKDTQYF,TGTGCCAGCAGTTTGGGACTAGCGGGAGGGAGGGGGAGGAAAGATACGCAGTATTTT
TRBD1,TRBJ1-1,.,TRBV4-1,CASSQDRGQASVTAFF,TGCGCCAGCAGCCAAGATAGGGGACAGGCATCGGTGACTGCTTTCTTT
TRBD1,TRBJ2-3,once,TRBV19,CASSRGGQGFSGDTQYF,TGTGCCAGTAGTAGGGGGGGACAGGGATTCTCGGGAGATACGCAGTATTTT
.,TRBJ2-7,few,TRBV28,CASTAPGERARGQYF,TGTGCCAGCACCGCCCCGGGAGAAAGGGCTCGGGGGCAGTACTTC
TRBD1,TRBJ2-7,.,TRBV4-1,CASSQSGTGIYEQYF,TGCGCCAGCAGCCAATCCGGGACAGGGATCTACGAGCAGTACTTC
TRBD1,TRBJ1-1,few,TRBV3-1/TRBV3-2,CASSQSTGGTEAFF,TGTGCCAGCAGCCAATCGACAGGGGGTACTGAAGCTTTCTTT
TRBD2,TRBJ2-5,.,TRBV3-1/TRBV3-2,CASSPYRLAGQETQYF,TGTGCCAGCAGCCCTTATCGACTAGCGGGACAAGAGACCCAGTACTTC
.,TRBJ1-1,.,TRBV18,CASSTGQNTEAFF,TGTGCCAGCTCAACCGGACAAAATACTGAAGCTTTCTTT
.,TRBJ1-5,.,TRBV12-3/TRBV12-4,CASSLAAAEPQHF,TGTGCCAGCAGTTTGGCGGCGGCAGAGCCCCAGCATTTT
TRBD1,TRBJ1-3,.,TRBV29-1,CSVGTGLGNTIYF,TGCAGCGTTGGGACAGGGCTCGGAAACACCATATATTTT
.,TRBJ2-3,few,TRBV11-2,CASSLVTSRTDTQYF,TGTGCCAGCAGCTTAGTGACTAGTCGCACAGATACGCAGTATTTT
TRBD1,TRBJ1-5,.,TRBV3-1/TRBV3-2,CASSQGTGGHQPQHF,TGTGCCAGCAGCCAAGGGACAGGGGGACATCAGCCCCAGCATTTT
.,TRBJ2-1,.,TRBV11-3,CASSLGFSGNEQFF,TGTGCCAGCAGCTTAGGTTTCTCAGGAAATGAGCAGTTCTTC
.,TRBJ1-5,.,TRBV19,CASSIHRTLSSNQPQHF,TGTGCCAGTAGTATTCATCGGACACTCTCTAGCAATCAGCCCCAGCATTTT
TRBD2,TRBJ2-1,.,TRBV19,CASSTTGRVGNEQFF,TGTGCCAGTAGTACTACGGGGAGGGTTGGCAATGAGCAGTTCTTC
TRBD1,TRBJ1-6,.,TRBV2,CASSYGTAYNSPLHF,TGTGCCAGCAGTTATGGGACAGCATATAATTCACCCCTCCACTTT
TRBD2,TRBJ2-1,.,TRBV5-6,CASSLVLAGGRSYNEQFF,TGTGCCAGCAGCTTGGTTCTAGCGGGAGGGCGGTCCTACAATGAGCAGTTCTTC
.,TRBJ1-6,.,TRBV7-2,CASSLFRGGSNSPLHF,TGTGCCAGCAGCTTATTTAGGGGGGGAAGCAATTCACCCCTCCACTTT
.,TRBJ2-5,.,TRBV5-5,CASSLTGGETQYF,TGTGCCAGCAGCTTGACCGGGGGAGAGACCCAGTACTTC
.,TRBJ1-2,.,TRBV5-4,CASSQSTGSYGYTF,TGTGCCAGCAGCCAGTCCACAGGGAGCTATGGCTACACCTTC
TRBD1,TRBJ2-7,.,TRBV9,CASGVGGGWYEQYF,TGTGCCAGCGGCGTAGGGGGCGGTTGGTACGAGCAGTACTTC
.,TRBJ1-2,.,TRBV27,CASSKHRDSYTF,TGTGCCAGCAGTAAGCACAGGGATTCCTACACCTTC
TRBD1,TRBJ2-7,.,TRBV28,CASEQQGAAYEQYF,TGTGCCAGCGAACAACAGGGGGCTGCGTACGAGCAGTACTTC
.,TRBJ1-1,.,TRBV10-2,CASSDQGVTEAFF,TGCGCCAGCAGTGATCAGGGTGTCACTGAAGCTTTCTTT
TRBD1,TRBJ1-1,.,TRBV6-1,CASSEGQKNTEAFF,TGTGCCAGCAGTGAGGGACAGAAGAACACTGAAGCTTTCTTT
.,TRBJ1-1,few,TRBV9,CASSVADLNTEAFF,TGTGCCAGCAGCGTAGCAGATCTGAACACTGAAGCTTTCTTT
TRBD1,TRBJ2-5,.,TRBV2,CASSEDRGWETQYF,TGTGCCAGCAGCGAGGACAGGGGCTGGGAGACCCAGTACTTC
TRBD2,TRBJ2-1,.,TRBV12-3/TRBV12-4,CASGLSGETQFF,TGTGCCAGCGGGCTTAGCGGGGAGACGCAGTTCTTC
TRBD1,TRBJ1-1,.,TRBV7-3,CASMEGADTEAFF,TGTGCCAGCATGGAGGGGGCGGACACTGAAGCTTTCTTT
.,TRBJ2-5,.,TRBV7-8,CAVGGGSYGTQYF,TGTGCGGTTGGGGGGGGCTCTTACGGAACCCAGTACTTC
TRBD1,TRBJ1-1,.,TRBV18,CASSPIGQGAGGDTEAFF,TGTGCCAGCTCACCAATAGGACAGGGGGCCGGTGGGGACACTGAAGCTTTCTTT
TRBD1,TRBJ1-5,.,TRBV15,CATSRADRGNQPQHF,TGTGCCACCAGCAGGGCAGACAGGGGCAATCAGCCCCAGCATTTT
TRBD1,TRBJ2-3,many,TRBV4-1,CASSTGTGFTSDTQYF,TGCGCCAGCAGCACGGGGACAGGTTTTACCTCAGATACGCAGTATTTT
.,TRBJ1-5,.,TRBV18,CASSAGISQPQHF,TGTGCCAGCTCAGCAGGGATTAGTCAGCCCCAGCATTTT
.,TRBJ1-4,.,TRBV6-5,CASSYRSGASEKLFF,TGTGCCAGCAGTTACCGATCAGGGGCAAGTGAAAAACTGTTTTTT
TRBD1,TRBJ2-7,.,TRBV6-2/TRBV6-3,CASSYSTGVYHEQYF,TGTGCCAGCAGTTACTCTACAGGGGTGTACCACGAGCAGTACTTC